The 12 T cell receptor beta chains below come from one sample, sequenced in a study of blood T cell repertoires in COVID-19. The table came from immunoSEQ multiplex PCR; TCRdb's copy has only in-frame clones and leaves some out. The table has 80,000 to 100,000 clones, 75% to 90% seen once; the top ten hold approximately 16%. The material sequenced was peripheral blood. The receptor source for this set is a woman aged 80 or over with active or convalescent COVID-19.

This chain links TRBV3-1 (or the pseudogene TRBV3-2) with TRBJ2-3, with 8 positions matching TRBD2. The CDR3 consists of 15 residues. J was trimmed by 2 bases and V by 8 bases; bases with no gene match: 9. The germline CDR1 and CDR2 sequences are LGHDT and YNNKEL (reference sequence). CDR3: CASREGGGNTDTQYF. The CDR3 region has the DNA TGTGCCAGCCGGGAGGGAGGGGGGAACACAGATACGCAGTATTTT.

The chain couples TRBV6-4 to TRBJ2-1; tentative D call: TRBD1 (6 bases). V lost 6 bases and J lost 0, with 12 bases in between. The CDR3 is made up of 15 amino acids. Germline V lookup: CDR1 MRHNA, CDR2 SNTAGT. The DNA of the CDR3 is TGTGCCAGCAGAACGGGACATAGCTCCTACAATGAGCAGTTCTTC. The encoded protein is CASRTGHSSYNEQFF.

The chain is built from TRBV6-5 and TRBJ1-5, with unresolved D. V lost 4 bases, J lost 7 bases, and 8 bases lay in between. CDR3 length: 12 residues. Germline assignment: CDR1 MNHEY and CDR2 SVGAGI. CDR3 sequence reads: CASSLGGQPQHF. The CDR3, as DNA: TGTGCCAGCAGTTTAGGAGGCCAGCCCCAGCATTTT.

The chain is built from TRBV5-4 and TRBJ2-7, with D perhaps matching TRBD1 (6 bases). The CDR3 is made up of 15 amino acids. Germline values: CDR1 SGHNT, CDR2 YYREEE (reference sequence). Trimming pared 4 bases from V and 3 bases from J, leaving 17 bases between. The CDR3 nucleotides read TGTGCCAGCAGCAGCCGGTTGAGCAGGGGCTACGAGCAGTACTTC. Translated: CASSSRLSRGYEQYF.

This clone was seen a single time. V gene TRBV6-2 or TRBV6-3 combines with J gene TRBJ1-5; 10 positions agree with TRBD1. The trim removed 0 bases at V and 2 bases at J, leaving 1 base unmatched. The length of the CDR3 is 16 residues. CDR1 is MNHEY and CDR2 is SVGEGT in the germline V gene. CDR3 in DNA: TGTGCCAGCAGTTACTCGACAGGGGGCGGCAATCAGCCCCAGCATTTT. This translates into CASSYSTGGGNQPQHF.

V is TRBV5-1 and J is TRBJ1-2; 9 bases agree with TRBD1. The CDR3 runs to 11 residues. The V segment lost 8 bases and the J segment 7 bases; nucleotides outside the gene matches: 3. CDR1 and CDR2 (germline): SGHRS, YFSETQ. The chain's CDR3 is CARQGAVGYTF. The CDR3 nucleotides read TGCGCCAGACAGGGGGCGGTTGGCTACACCTTC.

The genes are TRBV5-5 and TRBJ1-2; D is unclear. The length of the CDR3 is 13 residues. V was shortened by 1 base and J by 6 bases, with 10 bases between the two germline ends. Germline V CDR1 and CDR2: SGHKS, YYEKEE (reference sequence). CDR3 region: CASSLRIGDGYTF. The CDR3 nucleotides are TGTGCCAGCAGCTTGAGAATTGGAGATGGCTACACCTTC.

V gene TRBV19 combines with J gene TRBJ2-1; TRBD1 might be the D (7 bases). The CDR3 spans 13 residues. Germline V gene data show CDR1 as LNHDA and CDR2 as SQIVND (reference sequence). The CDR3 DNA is TGTGCGAGCCGGGGGACAGCCTACAATGAGCAGTTCTTC. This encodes CASRGTAYNEQFF.

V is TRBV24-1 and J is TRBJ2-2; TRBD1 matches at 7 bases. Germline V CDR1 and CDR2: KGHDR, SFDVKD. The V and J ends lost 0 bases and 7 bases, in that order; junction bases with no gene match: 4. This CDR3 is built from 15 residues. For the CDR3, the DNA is TGTGCCACCAGTGATTTGAACAGGGGTATCGGGGAGCTGTTTTTT. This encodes CATSDLNRGIGELFF.

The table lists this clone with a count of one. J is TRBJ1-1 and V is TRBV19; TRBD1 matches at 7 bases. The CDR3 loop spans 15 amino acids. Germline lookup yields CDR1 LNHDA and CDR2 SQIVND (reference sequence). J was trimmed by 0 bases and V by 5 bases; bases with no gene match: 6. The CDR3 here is CASSPGQAMNTEAFF. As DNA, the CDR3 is TGTGCCAGTAGTCCTGGACAGGCGATGAACACTGAAGCTTTCTTT. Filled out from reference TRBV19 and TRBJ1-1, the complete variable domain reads DGGITQSPKYLFRKEGQNVTLSCEQNLNHDAMYWYRQDPGQGLRLIYYSQIVNDFQKGDIAEGYSVSREKKESFPLTVTSAQKNPTAFYLCASSPGQAMNTEAFFGQGTRLTVV.

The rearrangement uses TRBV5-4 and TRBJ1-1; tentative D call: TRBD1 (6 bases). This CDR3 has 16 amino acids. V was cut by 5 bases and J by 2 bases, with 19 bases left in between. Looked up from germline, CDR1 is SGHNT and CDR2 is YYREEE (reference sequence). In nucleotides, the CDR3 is TGTGCCAGCAGGCCGGACGTCGGGACAACTAACACTGAAGCTTTCTTT. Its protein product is CASRPDVGTTNTEAFF.

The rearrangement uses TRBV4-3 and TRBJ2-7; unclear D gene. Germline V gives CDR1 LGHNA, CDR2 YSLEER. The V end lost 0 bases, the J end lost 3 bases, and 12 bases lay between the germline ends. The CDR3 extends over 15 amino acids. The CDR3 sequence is CASSQDRGGFYEQYF. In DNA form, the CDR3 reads TGCGCCAGCAGCCAAGATCGCGGCGGTTTCTACGAGCAGTACTTC.